The rows below give T cell receptor beta chains drawn from one sample of a study of Graves' ophthalmopathy and Graves' hyperthyroidism. TCRdb passed the multiplex PCR reads through MiXCR, listing each CDR3 protein once. There are about 170,000 distinct CDR3 sequences in the sample; 30% to 45% occur only once, and roughly 6% lies in the top ten. The sequenced sample was peripheral blood. These receptors were collected from a woman between 35 and 50 years old with Graves' ophthalmopathy. Both conserved end residues are trimmed from each CDR3.

J	V	CDR3
TRBJ1-1	TRBV6-5	ASSYSAEAF
TRBJ2-3	TRBV3-1	ASSQAPTRTDTQY
TRBJ2-4	TRBV7-3	ASSPGGQKNIQY
TRBJ1-1	TRBV6-5	ASSHGQAGVAF
TRBJ2-7	TRBV11-1	ASSKGQSYEQY
TRBJ2-5	TRBV29-1	SVHRKAEETQY
TRBJ1-2	TRBV6-1	ASSEARTT
TRBJ1-1	TRBV29-1	SVAQGQSNTEAF
TRBJ2-7	TRBV12-3/TRBV12-4	ASSLATGYEQY
TRBJ1-5	TRBV6-2/TRBV6-3	ASRSGGTGGNQPQH
-	TRBV2	ASSEGSRSLKETQY
TRBJ1-2	TRBV7-2	ASSLNRISNYGYT
TRBJ1-6	TRBV27	ASSLLPTGGSPLH
TRBJ1-2	TRBV30	AWMSGVGYGYT
TRBJ1-2	TRBV6-2/TRBV6-3	ASSYGNREGT
TRBJ2-6	TRBV30	AWSGGYGANVLT
TRBJ2-2	TRBV19	ASSRSGETGELF